This passage covers 22 T cell receptor beta chains from one sample sequenced in a study of T cells expressing NK-cell markers. TCRdb re-called the 5' RACE reads; one entry per CDR3 protein, DNA not given. This sample lists 200,000 to 300,000 distinct CDR3 sequences; its ten largest clones have about 0.39%. Source material: blood T cells: a sorted CD56 or NKG2C T cell subset, CD4+ or CD8+ T cells, or bulk PBMC T cells (not recorded which). The receptors were sampled from a man aged 18-30 years in good health.

This chain joins TRBV29-1 and TRBJ1-1; TCRdb picks TRBD1, but there is no DNA to check that call. The CDR3 spans 15 residues. Per the germline V gene, CDR1 is SQVTM and CDR2 is ANQGSEA. CDR3 region: CSFQPGRGEGTEAFF.

This chain joins TRBV28 and TRBJ2-5; there is no DNA to check the TCRdb D call of TRBD1. The germline gives CDR1 MDHEN, CDR2 SYDVKM. The CDR3 is 12 residues long. The CDR3 loop is CASGTNQETQYF.

The chain recombines TRBV6-1 with TRBJ1-6; the TCRdb call, TRBD1, lacks DNA for checking. This CDR3 contains 16 residues. CDR1 MNHNS and CDR2 SASEGT come from the germline V gene. The CDR3 protein is CASKRTEGSYNSPLHF.

The V and J genes are TRBV11-2 and TRBJ2-7; TCRdb calls TRBD2, which cannot be checked without DNA. Germline CDR1 reads SGHAT; CDR2 reads FQNNGV. The CDR3 is 17 amino acids. This CDR3 is CASSLVKGKPRAGEQYF.

V is TRBV27 and J is TRBJ2-4. From germline, CDR1 is MNHEY and CDR2 SMNVEV (reference sequence). The CDR3 is made up of 15 amino acids. CDR3 loop: CASSLSSGPKNIQYF.

The genes are TRBV20-1 and TRBJ1-5; as DNA is missing, the TRBD1 call by TCRdb cannot be tested. The CDR3 loop spans 14 amino acids. Germline V gene data show CDR1 as DFQATT and CDR2 as SNEGSKA (reference sequence). The CDR3 region is CSAQGDGSNQPQHF.

The rearrangement uses TRBV12-3 or TRBV12-4 and TRBJ1-3. The length of the CDR3 is 14 residues. The CDR3 sequence: CASSIEYSGNTIYF.

V usage is TRBV12-3 or TRBV12-4 and J usage is TRBJ2-7; without DNA, the TCRdb call of TRBD2 cannot be checked. The CDR3 totals 13 residues. CDR3 sequence reads: CASSLRDSTQQYF.

V usage is TRBV18 and J usage is TRBJ1-5; the TRBD1 assignment by TCRdb is unverifiable without DNA. Germline CDR1 and CDR2: KGHSH and LQKENI. The CDR3 sequence is 15 residues long. CDR3 sequence: CASSRGQGQGQPQHF.

CDR3 residues: CSARVTGREETQYF. This rearrangement joins TRBV20-1 to TRBJ2-5; the TCRdb D gene call, TRBD1, has no DNA to confirm it. Germline lookup yields CDR1 DFQATT and CDR2 SNEGSKA (reference sequence). This CDR3 region has 14 residues.

The chain employs TRBV12-3 or TRBV12-4 and TRBJ2-5. The CDR3 totals 14 residues. The CDR3 here is CASSLGANQETQYF.

The V and J genes are TRBV2 and TRBJ2-7; the D call of TRBD1 rests on TCRdb alone, since no DNA is present to check it. Germline V gene sequence: CDR1 SNHLY, CDR2 FYNNEI. This CDR3 is 12 amino acids long. CDR3 sequence reads: CASTGRGSEQYF.

The rearrangement links TRBV6-2 or TRBV6-3 to TRBJ2-1; absent DNA, TCRdb's TRBD1 call cannot be checked. The CDR3 runs 15 residues. CDR1 and CDR2 (germline): MNHEY, SVGEGT. The CDR3 region is CASSNAGASYNEQFF.

The chain carries TRBV24-1 and TRBJ1-4; absent DNA, TCRdb's TRBD1 call cannot be checked. The CDR3 runs to 15 residues. Per germline, CDR1 KGHDR and CDR2 SFDVKD. This CDR3 is CATSDVGQPAEKLFF.

The chain is built from TRBV7-9 and TRBJ2-5; TCRdb returns TRBD1, unconfirmable since there is no DNA. Looked up from germline, CDR1 is SEHNR and CDR2 is FQNEAQ (reference sequence). This CDR3 is built from 14 residues. The CDR3: CASSDRGPGETQYF.

The CDR3: CASRGPGDTDTQYF. The rearrangement joins TRBV12-3 or TRBV12-4 to TRBJ2-3; absent DNA, TCRdb's TRBD1 call cannot be checked. This CDR3 has 14 residues.

The rearrangement links TRBV12-3 or TRBV12-4 to TRBJ2-1; TCRdb picks TRBD1, but there is no DNA to check that call. The CDR3 spans 14 residues. CDR3: CASSLADRGLRQFF.

The J gene is TRBJ2-7, the V gene TRBV20-1. This CDR3 has 13 amino acids. Germline V gene lookup returns CDR1 DFQATT and CDR2 SNEGSKA (reference sequence). CDR3 amino acids: CSARGSSFGEQYF.

The chain combines TRBV7-7 with TRBJ2-5. Germline lookup yields CDR1 SSHAT and CDR2 FNYEAQ (reference sequence). The CDR3 is made up of 16 amino acids. CDR3 in amino acids: CASSLGWTTVLETQYF. Full variable domain (missing parts from reference TRBV7-7 and TRBJ2-5): GAGVSQSPRYKVTKRGQDVTLRCDPISSHATLYWYQQALGQGPEFLTYFNYEAQPDKSGLPSDRFSAERPEGSISTLTIQRTEQRDSAMYRCASSLGWTTVLETQYFGPGTRLLVL.

V usage is TRBV7-2 and J usage is TRBJ2-1. The CDR3 is 14 residues long. Germline V gives CDR1 SGHTA, CDR2 FQGNSA. The CDR3 loop is CASSVSGTYNEQFF.

The chain employs TRBV20-1 and TRBJ2-1; the TRBD2 assignment by TCRdb is unverifiable without DNA. The CDR3 has 14 residues. Germline values: CDR1 DFQATT, CDR2 SNEGSKA (reference sequence). CDR3 sequence reads: CSAPTSGASREQFF.

This chain joins TRBV18 and TRBJ2-7. Looked up from germline, CDR1 is KGHSH and CDR2 is LQKENI. The CDR3 runs 14 residues. CDR3 sequence: CASSQAGATPEQYF.